The source of this T cell receptor beta chain is a study of human T cells and chemical hapten exposure. The library tagged each cDNA molecule with unique molecular identifiers. TCRdb recomputed calls from the RACE reads with MiXCR, one row per CDR3 protein. The sample includes 350,000 to 400,000 distinct CDR3 sequences, roughly 6% of them seen just once. The study, taken as a whole, reports: Among TCRs, those above 1 in 1000 frequency were unaffected by DPC sensitization.

This clonotype came up many times. As yet, its antigen is unknown. Time point in this sample: patch test 2, 6 weeks after DPC sensitization. Described treatment: therapeutic diphenylcyclopropenone sensitization with weekly scalp DPC. Samples of blood were obtained prior to the application of each patch test. The total RNA was obtained from whole blood that was not fractionated. This CDR3 has 15 residues. Trimming stripped 5 bases from V and 7 bases from J, with 15 bases between. Germline lookup yields CDR1 MDHEN and CDR2 SYDVKM. V usage is TRBV28 and J usage is TRBJ1-6; D is possibly TRBD1 (5 bases). The TCR originated in a woman aged 18-30 years with alopecia areata. Some clones in this sample may be carry-over from other donors' samples. Specimen: whole blood, collected in connection with sensitization to the hapten diphenylcyclopropenone (DPC). The chain's CDR3 is CASSPPGGWNSPLHF. As DNA, the CDR3 is TGTGCCAGCAGTCCCCCGGGGGGATGGAATTCACCCCTCCACTTT.